This TCR beta chain originates from a study of CD8 T cells in ankylosing spondylitis. Study findings and constraints: Existing reports had already noted some motif variants in reactive arthritis synovial fluid and blood. Within ankylosing spondylitis blood, a TCR beta motif made up of under 10 highly homologous variants appeared to be characteristic.

CDR1 SGHDT and CDR2 YYEEEE come from the germline V gene. The V gene end was trimmed by 0 bases and the J gene end by 3 bases; junction bases not matched to a gene: 5. The CDR3 covers 17 residues. Quantitative barcoded 5'-RACE was used to prepare TCR beta libraries. Each CDR3 protein gets one entry after TCRdb re-called the 5' RACE reads with MiXCR. The repertoire holds under 300,000 distinct CDR3 sequences, with about 10% as singletons. This clonotype was seen ten or more times. No antigen is known for it. The gene calls are TRBV5-6 and TRBJ2-1; 11 bases agree with TRBD2. The TCR sequence derives from a male donor with ankylosing spondylitis or in good health (not recorded which). Specimen: blood, either unsorted or a sorted T cell fraction (not recorded which). CDR3 coding DNA: TGTGCCAGCAGCTTGGGGGGACTAGCGGTGTACTACAATGAGCAGTTCTTC. This sequence encodes CASSLGGLAVYYNEQFF.